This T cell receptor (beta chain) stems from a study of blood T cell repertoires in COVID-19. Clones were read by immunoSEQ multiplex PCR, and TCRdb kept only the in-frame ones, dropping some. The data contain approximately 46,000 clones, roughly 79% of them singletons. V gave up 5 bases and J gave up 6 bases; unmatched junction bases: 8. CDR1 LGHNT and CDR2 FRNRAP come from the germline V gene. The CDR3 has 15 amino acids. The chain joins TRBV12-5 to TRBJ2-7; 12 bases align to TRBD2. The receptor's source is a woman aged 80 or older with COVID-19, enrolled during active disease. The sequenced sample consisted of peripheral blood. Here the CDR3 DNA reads TGTGCTAGTGGTCACGGACTAGCGGGAACTGGCGAGCAGTACTTC. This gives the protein CASGHGLAGTGEQYF.